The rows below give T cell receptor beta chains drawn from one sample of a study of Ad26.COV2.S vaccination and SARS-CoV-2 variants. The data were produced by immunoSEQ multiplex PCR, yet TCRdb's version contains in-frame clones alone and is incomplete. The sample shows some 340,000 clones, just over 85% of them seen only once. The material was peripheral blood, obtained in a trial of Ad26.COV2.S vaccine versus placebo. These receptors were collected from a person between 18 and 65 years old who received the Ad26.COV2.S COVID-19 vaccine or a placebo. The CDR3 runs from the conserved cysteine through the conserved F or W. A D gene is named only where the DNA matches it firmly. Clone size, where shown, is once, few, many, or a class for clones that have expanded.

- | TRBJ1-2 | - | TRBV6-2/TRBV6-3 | CASSYLGVDGYTF | TGTGCCAGCAGTTACTTGGGGGTGGATGGCTACACCTTC
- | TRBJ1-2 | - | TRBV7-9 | CASTFIGSDGYTF | TGTGCCAGCACCTTCATAGGGTCGGATGGCTACACCTTC
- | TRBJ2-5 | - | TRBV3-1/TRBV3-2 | CASSQVSGTQYF | TGTGCCAGCAGCCAAGTATCGGGGACCCAGTACTTC
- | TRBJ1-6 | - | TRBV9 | CASSVGEGGNSNSPLHF | TGTGCCAGCAGCGTAGGTGAGGGGGGGAATAGTAATTCACCCCTCCACTTT
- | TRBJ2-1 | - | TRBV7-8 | CASSLAWGDYNEQFF | TGTGCCAGCAGCTTAGCATGGGGGGATTACAATGAGCAGTTCTTC
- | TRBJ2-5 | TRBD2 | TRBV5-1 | CASSRASGGETQYF | TGCGCCAGTTCCCGGGCTAGCGGGGGAGAGACCCAGTACTTC
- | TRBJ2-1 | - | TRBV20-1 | CSASVSQGQFF | TGCAGTGCTTCCGTCTCGCAGGGGCAGTTCTTC
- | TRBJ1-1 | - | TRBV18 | CASSPPVRSEAFF | TGTGCCAGCTCACCACCGGTCAGGTCTGAAGCTTTCTTT
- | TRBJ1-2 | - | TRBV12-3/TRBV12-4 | CASSFGAYGYTF | TGTGCCAGCAGTTTTGGGGCCTATGGCTACACCTTC
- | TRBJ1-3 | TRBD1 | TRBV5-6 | CASSPMDRSFSGNTIYF | TGTGCCAGCAGCCCTATGGACAGGTCCTTCTCTGGAAACACCATATATTTT
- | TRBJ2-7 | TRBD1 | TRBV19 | CASSADRGHEQYF | TGTGCCAGTAGTGCCGACAGGGGCCACGAGCAGTACTTC
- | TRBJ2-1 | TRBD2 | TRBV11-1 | CASSNGRDNEQFF | TGTGCCAGCAGTAATGGGAGGGACAATGAGCAGTTCTTC
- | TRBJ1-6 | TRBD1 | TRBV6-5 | CASSFGQGWSPLHF | TGTGCCAGCAGTTTTGGACAGGGGTGGTCACCCCTCCACTTT
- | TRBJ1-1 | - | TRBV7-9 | CASSSLSWRNTEAFF | TGTGCCAGCAGCTCACTCAGTTGGCGAAACACTGAAGCTTTCTTT
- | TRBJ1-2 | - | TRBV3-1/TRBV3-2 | CASSQASQRGYTF | TGTGCCAGCAGCCAAGCGTCCCAGAGGGGCTACACCTTC
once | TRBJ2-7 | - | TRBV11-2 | CASSLVVGSDYSYEQYF | TGTGCCAGCAGCTTAGTGGTAGGCTCAGACTATTCCTACGAGCAGTACTTC
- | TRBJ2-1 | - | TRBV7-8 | CASSLGVWGGAHNEQFF | TGTGCCAGCAGCTTAGGAGTTTGGGGGGGGGCCCACAATGAGCAGTTCTTC
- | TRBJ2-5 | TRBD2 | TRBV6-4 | CAIAGTSGGPYQETQYF | TGTGCCATTGCCGGGACTAGCGGGGGCCCGTACCAAGAGACCCAGTACTTC
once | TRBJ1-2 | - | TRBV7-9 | CASSHRQGRIYGYTF | TGTGCCAGCAGCCACCGTCAGGGTCGTATATATGGCTACACCTTC
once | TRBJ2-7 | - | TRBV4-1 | CASSPGRNSYEQYF | TGCGCCAGCAGCCCTGGACGGAATTCCTACGAGCAGTACTTC
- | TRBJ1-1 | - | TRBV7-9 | CASSLGTANTEAFF | TGTGCCAGCAGCTTAGGAACAGCGAACACTGAAGCTTTCTTT
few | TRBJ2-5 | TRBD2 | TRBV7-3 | CASSLYGPRLASYETQYF | TGTGCCAGCAGCCTTTACGGTCCCCGACTAGCTTCTTACGAGACCCAGTACTTC
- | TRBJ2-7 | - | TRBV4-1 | CASSQDLVGGPYEQYF | TGCGCCAGCAGCCAAGATTTGGTGGGGGGACCCTACGAGCAGTACTTC
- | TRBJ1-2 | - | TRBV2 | CASNQEGNYGYTF | TGTGCCAGCAATCAAGAGGGGAACTATGGCTACACCTTC
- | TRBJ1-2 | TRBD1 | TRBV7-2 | CASSLGTGYYGYTF | TGTGCCAGCAGCCTCGGGACAGGGTACTATGGCTACACCTTC
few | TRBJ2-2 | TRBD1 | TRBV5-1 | CASSSFGTANTGELFF | TGCGCCAGCAGCTCGTTTGGGACAGCGAACACCGGGGAGCTGTTTTTT
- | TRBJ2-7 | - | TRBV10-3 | CAITQDPGGGYEQYF | TGTGCCATCACTCAGGACCCCGGGGGAGGCTACGAGCAGTACTTC
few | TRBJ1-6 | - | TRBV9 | CASSVGTPTGGVPLHF | TGTGCCAGCAGCGTAGGTACCCCTACAGGAGGCGTACCCCTCCACTTT